This T cell receptor beta chain derives from a study of blood T cell repertoires in COVID-19. The overall study: From T cells, B-cell-depleted T cells, or PBMCs came the material, which was cDNA or gDNA.

Sequenced by immunoSEQ multiplex PCR; TCRdb stores in-frame clones only, minus some. The repertoire holds 70,000 to 85,000 clones, with approximately 90% as singletons. The ends lost 6 bases at V and 4 bases at J; junction bases unmatched: 8. The CDR3 covers 15 residues. CDR1 is SNHLY, CDR2 FYNNEI, per germline. V and J are TRBV2 and TRBJ1-1, with 10 bases identical to TRBD1. The sequence was obtained from a woman in her fifties or sixties with active or convalescent COVID-19. The sample consisted of peripheral blood. CDR3 sequence reads: CASRVDRGRGTEAFF. The CDR3 region has the DNA TGTGCCAGCAGAGTCGACAGGGGGCGGGGCACTGAAGCTTTCTTT.